This T cell receptor beta chain was sequenced for a study of blood T cell repertoires in COVID-19. The overall study: The United States, Italy and Spain were the sources of the acute and convalescent COVID-19 samples. In each case, the material was cDNA or gDNA derived from T cells, B-cell-depleted T cells, or PBMCs.

The CDR3 is 12 residues long. V was cut by 4 bases and J by 5 bases, with 9 bases left in between. CDR1 is SGHNT, CDR2 YYREEE, per germline (reference sequence). Only in-frame clones appear in the TCRdb table, and some are missing; sequencing was by immunoSEQ multiplex PCR. The table shows 130,000 or so clones, with 86% occurring only once. The sequence was collected from a woman aged 70-85 years with COVID-19, enrolled during active disease. The gene calls are TRBV5-4 and TRBJ1-2; D is possibly TRBD1 (5 bases). Sequencing was performed on peripheral blood. DNA of the CDR3: TGTGCCAGCAGCCTTCGACAGTATGGCTACACCTTC. Translated: CASSLRQYGYTF.